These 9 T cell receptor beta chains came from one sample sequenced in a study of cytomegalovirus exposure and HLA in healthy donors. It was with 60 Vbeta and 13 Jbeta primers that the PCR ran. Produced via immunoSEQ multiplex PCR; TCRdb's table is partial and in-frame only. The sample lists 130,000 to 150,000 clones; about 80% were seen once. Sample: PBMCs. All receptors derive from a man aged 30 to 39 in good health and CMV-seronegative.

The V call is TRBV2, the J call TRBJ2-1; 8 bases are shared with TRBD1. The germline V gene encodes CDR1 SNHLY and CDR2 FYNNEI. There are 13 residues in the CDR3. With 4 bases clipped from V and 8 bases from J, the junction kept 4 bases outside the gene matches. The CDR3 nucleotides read TGTGCCAGCAGTGCGGACAGGGCGGATGAGCAGTTCTTC. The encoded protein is CASSADRADEQFF.

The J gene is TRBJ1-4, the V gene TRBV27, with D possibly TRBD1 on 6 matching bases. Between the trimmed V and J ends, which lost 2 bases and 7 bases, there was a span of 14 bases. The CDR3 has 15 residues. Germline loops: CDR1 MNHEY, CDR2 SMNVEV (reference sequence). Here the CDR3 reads CASSLRVGGAEKLFF. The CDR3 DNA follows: TGTGCCAGCAGTTTAAGGGTGGGGGGGGCTGAAAAACTGTTTTTT. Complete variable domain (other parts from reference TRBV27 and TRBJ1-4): EAQVTQNPRYLITVTGKKLTVTCSQNMNHEYMSWYRQDPGLGLRQIYYSMNVEVTDKGDVPEGYKVSRKEKRNFPLILESPSPNQTSLYFCASSLRVGGAEKLFFGSGTQLSVL.

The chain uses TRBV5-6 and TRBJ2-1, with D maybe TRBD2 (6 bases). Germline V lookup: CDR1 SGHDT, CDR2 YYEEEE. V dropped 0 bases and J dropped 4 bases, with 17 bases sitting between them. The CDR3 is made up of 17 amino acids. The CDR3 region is CASSLAVGGTPYNEQFF. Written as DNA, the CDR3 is TGTGCCAGCAGCTTGGCCGTGGGAGGAACTCCTTACAATGAGCAGTTCTTC.

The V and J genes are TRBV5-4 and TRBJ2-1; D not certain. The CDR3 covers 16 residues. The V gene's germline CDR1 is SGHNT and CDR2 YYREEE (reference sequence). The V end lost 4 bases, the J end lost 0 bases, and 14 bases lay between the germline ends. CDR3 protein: CASSLQVLSSYNEQFF. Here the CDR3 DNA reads TGTGCCAGCAGCCTCCAGGTCCTCAGCTCCTACAATGAGCAGTTCTTC.

DNA for the CDR3: TGTGCCAGCAGTGAAGGGCAGCCGGGACTAGTAGGGGAGACCCAGTACTTC. Its translation is CASSEGQPGLVGETQYF. The V call is TRBV2, the J call TRBJ2-5; 8 bases line up with TRBD2. Per the germline V gene, CDR1 is SNHLY and CDR2 is FYNNEI. V shed 1 base and J 5 bases; nucleotides not matched to a gene: 12. The CDR3 has 17 amino acids.

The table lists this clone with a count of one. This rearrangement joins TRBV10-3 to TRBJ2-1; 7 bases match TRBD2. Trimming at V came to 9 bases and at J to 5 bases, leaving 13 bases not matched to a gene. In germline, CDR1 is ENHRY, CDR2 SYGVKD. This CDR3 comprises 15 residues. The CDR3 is CAISSGSGRDNEQFF. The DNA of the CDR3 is TGTGCCATAAGTTCTGGGTCGGGGAGGGACAATGAGCAGTTCTTC.

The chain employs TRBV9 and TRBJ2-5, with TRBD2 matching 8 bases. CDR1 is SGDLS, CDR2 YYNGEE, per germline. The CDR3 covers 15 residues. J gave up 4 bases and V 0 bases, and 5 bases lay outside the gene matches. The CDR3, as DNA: TGTGCCAGCAGCGTAGCGGGGGGGCTGGCAGAGACCCAGTACTTC. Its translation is CASSVAGGLAETQYF. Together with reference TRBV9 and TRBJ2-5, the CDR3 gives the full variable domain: DSGVTQTPKHLITATGQRVTLRCSPRSGDLSVYWYQQSLDQGLQFLIQYYNGEERAKGNILERFSAQQFPDLHSELNLSSLELGDSALYFCASSVAGGLAETQYFGPGTRLLVL.

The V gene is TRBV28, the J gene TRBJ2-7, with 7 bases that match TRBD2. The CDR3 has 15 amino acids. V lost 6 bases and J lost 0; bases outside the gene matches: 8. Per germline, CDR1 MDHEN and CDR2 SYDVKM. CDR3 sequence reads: CASRRSSGVSYEQYF. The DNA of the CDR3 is TGTGCCAGCAGGCGGTCAAGCGGGGTCTCCTACGAGCAGTACTTC.

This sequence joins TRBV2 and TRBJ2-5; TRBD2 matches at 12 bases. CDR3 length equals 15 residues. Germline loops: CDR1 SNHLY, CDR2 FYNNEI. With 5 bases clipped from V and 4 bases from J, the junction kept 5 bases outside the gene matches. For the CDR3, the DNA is TGTGCCAGCAGTATGGGACTAGCGGGTTCAGAGACCCAGTACTTC. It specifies CASSMGLAGSETQYF.